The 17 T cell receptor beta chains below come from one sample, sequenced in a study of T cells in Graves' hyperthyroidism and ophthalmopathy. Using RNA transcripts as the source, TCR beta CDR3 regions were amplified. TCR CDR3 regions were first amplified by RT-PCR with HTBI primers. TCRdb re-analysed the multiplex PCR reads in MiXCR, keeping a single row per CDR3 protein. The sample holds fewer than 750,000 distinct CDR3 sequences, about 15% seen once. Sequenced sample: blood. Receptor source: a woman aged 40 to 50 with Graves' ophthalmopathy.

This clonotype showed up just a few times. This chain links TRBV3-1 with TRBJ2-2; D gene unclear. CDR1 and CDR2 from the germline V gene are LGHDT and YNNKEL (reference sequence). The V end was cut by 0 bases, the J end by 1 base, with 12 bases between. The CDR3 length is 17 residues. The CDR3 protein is CASSQDLGLLNTGELFF. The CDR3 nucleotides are TGTGCCAGCAGCCAAGATCTTGGGCTCTTGAACACCGGGGAGCTGTTTTTT.

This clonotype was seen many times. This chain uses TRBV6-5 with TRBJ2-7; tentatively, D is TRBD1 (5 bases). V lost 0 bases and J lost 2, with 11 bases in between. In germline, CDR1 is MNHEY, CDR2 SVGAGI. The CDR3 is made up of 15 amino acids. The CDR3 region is CASSYSAGPPYEQYF. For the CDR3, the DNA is TGTGCCAGCAGTTACTCCGCAGGGCCCCCCTACGAGCAGTACTTC.

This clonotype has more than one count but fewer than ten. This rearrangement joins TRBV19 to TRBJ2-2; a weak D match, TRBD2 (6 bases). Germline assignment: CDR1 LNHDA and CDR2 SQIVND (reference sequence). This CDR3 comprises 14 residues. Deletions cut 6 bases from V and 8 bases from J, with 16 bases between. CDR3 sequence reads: CASRGRGPRGELFF. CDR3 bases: TGTGCCAGTAGGGGGCGGGGTCCCCGGGGGGAGCTGTTTTTT.

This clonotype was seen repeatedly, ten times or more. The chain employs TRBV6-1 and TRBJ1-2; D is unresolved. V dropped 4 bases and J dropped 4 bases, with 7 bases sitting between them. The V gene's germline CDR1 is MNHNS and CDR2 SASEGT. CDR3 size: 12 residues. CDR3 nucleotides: TGTGCCAGCAGTGTAGGAACCTATGGCTACACCTTC. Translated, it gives CASSVGTYGYTF.

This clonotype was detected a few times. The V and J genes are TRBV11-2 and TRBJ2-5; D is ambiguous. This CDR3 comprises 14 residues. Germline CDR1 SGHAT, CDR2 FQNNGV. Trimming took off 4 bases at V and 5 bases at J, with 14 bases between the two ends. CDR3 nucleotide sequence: TGTGCCAGCAGCTCTTTATCCGTCCGGGAGACCCAGTACTTC. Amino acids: CASSSLSVRETQYF.

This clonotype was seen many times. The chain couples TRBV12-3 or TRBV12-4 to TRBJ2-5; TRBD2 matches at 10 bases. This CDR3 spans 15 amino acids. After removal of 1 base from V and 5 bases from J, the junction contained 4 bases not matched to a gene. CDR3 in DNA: TGTGCCAGCAGTTTAGTAGCGGGACTAGCGGAGACCCAGTACTTC. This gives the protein CASSLVAGLAETQYF.

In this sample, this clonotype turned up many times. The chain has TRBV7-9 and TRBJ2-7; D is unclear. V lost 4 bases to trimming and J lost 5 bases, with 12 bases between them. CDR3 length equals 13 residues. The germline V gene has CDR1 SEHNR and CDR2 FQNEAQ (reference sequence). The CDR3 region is CASSSQIDNEQYF. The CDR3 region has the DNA TGTGCCAGCAGCTCCCAAATAGACAACGAGCAGTACTTC.

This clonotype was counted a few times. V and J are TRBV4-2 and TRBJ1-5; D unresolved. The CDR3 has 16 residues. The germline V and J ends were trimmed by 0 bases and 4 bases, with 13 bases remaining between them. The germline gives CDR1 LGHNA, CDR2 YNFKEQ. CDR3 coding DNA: TGTGCCAGCAGCCAAGAAGGAACACAGACTAATCAGCCCCAGCATTTT. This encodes CASSQEGTQTNQPQHF.

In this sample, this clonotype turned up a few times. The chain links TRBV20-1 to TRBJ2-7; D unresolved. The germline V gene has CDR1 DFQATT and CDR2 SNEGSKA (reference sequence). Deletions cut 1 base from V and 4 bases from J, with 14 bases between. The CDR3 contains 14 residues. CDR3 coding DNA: TGCAGTGCTAGAGCGCGAAGTGGGGTTTACGAGCAGTACTTC. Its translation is CSARARSGVYEQYF.

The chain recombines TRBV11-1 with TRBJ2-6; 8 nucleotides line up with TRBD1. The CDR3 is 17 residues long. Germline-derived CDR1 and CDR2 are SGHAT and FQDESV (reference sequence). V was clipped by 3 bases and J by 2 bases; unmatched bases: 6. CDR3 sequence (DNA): TGTGCCAGCAGCTTCGGACAGGGCCAGCCTGGGGCCAACGTCCTGACTTTC. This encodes CASSFGQGQPGANVLTF.

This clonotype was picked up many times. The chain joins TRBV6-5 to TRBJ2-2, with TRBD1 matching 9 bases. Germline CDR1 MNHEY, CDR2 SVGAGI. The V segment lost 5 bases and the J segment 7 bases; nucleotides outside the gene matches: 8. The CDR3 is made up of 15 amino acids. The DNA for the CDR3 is TGTGCCAGCAGTAACTACAGGGGGCAAGGCGGGGAGCTGTTTTTT. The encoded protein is CASSNYRGQGGELFF.

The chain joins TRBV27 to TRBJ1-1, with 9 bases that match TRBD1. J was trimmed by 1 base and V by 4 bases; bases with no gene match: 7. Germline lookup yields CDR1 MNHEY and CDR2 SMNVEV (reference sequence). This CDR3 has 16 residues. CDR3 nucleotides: TGTGCCAGCAGTTCAAGGACAGGGGCCTCGAACACTGAAGCTTTCTTT. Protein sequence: CASSSRTGASNTEAFF.

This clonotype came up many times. The CDR3 DNA reads as TGTGCCAGCAGCTTAGCAGGCAGGGGGCGGTACGAGCAGTACTTC. As protein: CASSLAGRGRYEQYF. The J gene is TRBJ2-7, the V gene TRBV7-2; 8 bases match TRBD1. Germline trimming cut 0 bases from V and 4 bases from J; bases unmatched to any gene: 5. The CDR3 has 15 amino acids. Germline V gene data show CDR1 as SGHTA and CDR2 as FQGNSA.

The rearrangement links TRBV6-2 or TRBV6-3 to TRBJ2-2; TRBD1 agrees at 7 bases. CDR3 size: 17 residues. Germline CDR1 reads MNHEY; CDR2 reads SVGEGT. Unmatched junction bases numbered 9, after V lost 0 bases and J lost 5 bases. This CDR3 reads CASSYSTDGQATGELFF. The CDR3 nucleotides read TGTGCCAGCAGTTACTCAACGGATGGACAGGCGACCGGGGAGCTGTTTTTT.

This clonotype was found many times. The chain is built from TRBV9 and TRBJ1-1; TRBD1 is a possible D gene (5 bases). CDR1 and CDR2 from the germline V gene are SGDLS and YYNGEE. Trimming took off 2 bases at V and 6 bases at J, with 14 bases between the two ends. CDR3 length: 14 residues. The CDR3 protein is CASSVTSAGSEAFF. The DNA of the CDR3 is TGTGCCAGCAGCGTCACCTCTGCAGGGTCTGAAGCTTTCTTT.

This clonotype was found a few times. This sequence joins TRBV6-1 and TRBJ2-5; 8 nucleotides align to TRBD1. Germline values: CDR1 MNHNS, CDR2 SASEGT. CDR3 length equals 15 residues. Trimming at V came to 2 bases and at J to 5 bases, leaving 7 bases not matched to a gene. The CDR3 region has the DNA TGTGCCAGCAGTGAACAGGGGGCGCGTGTGGAGACCCAGTACTTC. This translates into CASSEQGARVETQYF.

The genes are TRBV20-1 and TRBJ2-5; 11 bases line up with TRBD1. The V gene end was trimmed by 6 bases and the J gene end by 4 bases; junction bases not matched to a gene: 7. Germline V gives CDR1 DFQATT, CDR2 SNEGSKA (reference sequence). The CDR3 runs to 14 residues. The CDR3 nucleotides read TGCAGTGCCCGGACAGGGGGCTTGGGAGAGACCCAGTACTTC. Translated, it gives CSARTGGLGETQYF.